This T cell receptor (beta chain) was obtained from a study of blood T cell repertoires in COVID-19. Study summary: Sources were T cells, B-cell-depleted T cells, or PBMCs; the material itself was cDNA or gDNA.

The CDR3 length is 20 residues. The germline gives CDR1 SGHNT, CDR2 YYREEE (reference sequence). Trimming stripped 3 bases from V and 1 base from J, with 29 bases between. Study members were between roughly 18 and 90 years old and lived in fewer than 30 US regions. For recovered donors of Cohort 3, there were two negative PCRs, clearance, or symptom resolution. Per the authors' pipeline: Researchers report that nucleated cell counts were estimated from reference gene primer amplification. Profiled with immunoSEQ multiplex PCR; TCRdb holds only in-frame clones, not every one. V, J and clone size were drawn from that table, and D and trimming were deduced from the DNA. The table shows 310,000 or so clones, with around nine tenths occurring only once.

The rearrangement uses TRBV5-4 and TRBJ2-7; TRBD2 is a possible D gene (5 bases). The clonotype originates from a woman between 40 and 50 years old who had recovered from COVID-19. The sequenced sample consisted of PBMCs or T cells enriched from blood (not recorded which). Here the CDR3 reads CASSSSPGGGPMPFSYEQYF. The CDR3, as DNA: TGTGCCAGCAGCTCTAGCCCTGGCGGCGGTCCGATGCCGTTTTCCTACGAGCAGTACTTC.